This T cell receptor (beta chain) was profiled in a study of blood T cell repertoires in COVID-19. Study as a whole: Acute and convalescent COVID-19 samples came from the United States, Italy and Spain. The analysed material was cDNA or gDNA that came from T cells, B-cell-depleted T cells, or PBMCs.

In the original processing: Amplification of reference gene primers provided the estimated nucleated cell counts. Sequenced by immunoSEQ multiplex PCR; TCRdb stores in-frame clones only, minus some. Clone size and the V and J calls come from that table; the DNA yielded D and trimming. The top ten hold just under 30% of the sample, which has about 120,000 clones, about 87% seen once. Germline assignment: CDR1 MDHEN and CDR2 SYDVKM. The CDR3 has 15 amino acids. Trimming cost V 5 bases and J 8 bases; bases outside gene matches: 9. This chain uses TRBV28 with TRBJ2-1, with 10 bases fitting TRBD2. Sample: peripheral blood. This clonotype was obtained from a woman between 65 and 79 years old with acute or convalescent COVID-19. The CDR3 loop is CASSPDSGGRDEQFF. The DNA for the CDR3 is TGTGCCAGCAGTCCAGATAGCGGGGGGCGGGATGAGCAGTTCTTC.